These 24 T cell receptor beta chains share one sample of origin, sequenced in a study of T-cell memory formation after mild COVID-19. TCRdb recomputed calls from the 5' RACE reads with MiXCR, one row per CDR3 protein. The sample lists about 300,000 distinct CDR3 sequences, roughly a fifth occurring once. The sequenced material came from PBMCs or a T cell subset sorted from them (not recorded which). These receptors all come from a man aged 18 to 30 who had mild COVID-19 (a few samples of this study predate the infection). Cell type and time point are not known.

The sample holds a few counts of this clonotype. J is TRBJ2-3 and V is TRBV7-2; 8 bases map to TRBD2. The germline CDR1 and CDR2 sequences are SGHTA and FQGNSA. This CDR3 spans 17 amino acids. Losses at the gene ends were 5 bases for V and 1 base for J; bases not matched to a gene: 11. Written as DNA, the CDR3 is TGTGCCAGCAGCCCGAAGACTAGCGCATGGGGCACAGATACGCAGTATTTT. Encoded protein: CASSPKTSAWGTDTQYF.

This clonotype was seen at least ten times. This sequence joins TRBV7-3 and TRBJ2-1; TRBD1 aligns across 9 bases. The CDR3 consists of 15 residues. The junction had 1 base not matched to a gene; V was cut back by 0 bases and J by 4 bases. In germline, CDR1 is SGHTA, CDR2 FQGTGA. CDR3 in amino acids: CASSLTGTGYNEQFF. CDR3 bases: TGTGCCAGCAGCTTAACAGGGACAGGGTACAATGAGCAGTTCTTC.

Notes on this clonotype: The CDR3 does not close with the conserved phenylalanine or tryptophan, likely indicating a read error. The limits of the CDR3 on the DNA are not certain, so only TCRdb's listed CDR3 is given. The chain carries TRBV7-9 and TRBJ1-1; whether TRBD1, the table's D call, matches the DNA was not checked. The CDR3 sequence runs 13 residues, both termini included. Per the germline V gene, CDR1 is SEHNR and CDR2 is FQNEAQ (reference sequence). The CDR3 sequence is CASSPTGGSYHYD.

This clonotype came up a few times. The J gene is TRBJ2-3, the V gene TRBV12-3 or TRBV12-4; D is ambiguous. This CDR3 contains 14 residues. V lost 2 bases and J lost 9, with 15 bases in between. Here the CDR3 reads CASSLRASEETQYF. The CDR3 nucleotides are TGTGCCAGCAGTTTACGGGCTTCCGAGGAGACGCAGTATTTT.

The chain links TRBV5-1 to TRBJ2-3; D possibly corresponds to TRBD2 (5 bases). Germline V gene data show CDR1 as SGHRS and CDR2 as YFSETQ. V was clipped by 8 bases and J by 2 bases, with 9 bases between them. The CDR3 spans 12 residues. Written as DNA, the CDR3 is TGCGCCAGTGGACTTGACACAGATACGCAGTATTTT. Its protein product is CASGLDTDTQYF.

The genes are TRBV5-5 and TRBJ1-5; no clear D gene. The CDR3 has 15 residues. The germline gives CDR1 SGHKS, CDR2 YYEKEE (reference sequence). Trimming cost V 0 bases and J 8 bases, with 15 bases left between them. The CDR3 bases are TGTGCCAGCAGCTTGGAAGGAAGGGATTGGGAGCCCCAGCATTTT. This sequence encodes CASSLEGRDWEPQHF.

This clonotype was seen ten or more times. The gene calls are TRBV6-2 or TRBV6-3 and TRBJ2-7; tentative D call: TRBD2 (5 bases). This CDR3 is built from 14 residues. Germline V gives CDR1 MNHEY, CDR2 SVGEGT. Trimming stripped 9 bases from V and 4 bases from J, with 19 bases between. CDR3 region: CASGGSGPNYEQYV. The CDR3 DNA reads as TGTGCCAGTGGAGGATCCGGGCCAAATTACGAGCAGTACGTC.

This chain uses TRBV10-3 with TRBJ2-5; TRBD1 is a possible D gene (6 bases). Trimming took off 2 bases at V and 5 bases at J, with 15 bases between the two ends. There are 15 residues in the CDR3. CDR1 is ENHRY and CDR2 is SYGVKD in the germline V gene. CDR3 sequence reads: CAISEPRDIWETQYF. The CDR3 DNA follows: TGTGCCATCAGTGAGCCCCGGGACATTTGGGAGACCCAGTACTTC.

This clonotype was counted at least ten times. The V call is TRBV5-1, the J call TRBJ2-3; 12 bases map to TRBD2. The V gene end was trimmed by 0 bases and the J gene end by 4 bases; junction bases not matched to a gene: 0. From germline, CDR1 is SGHRS and CDR2 YFSETQ. CDR3 length: 15 residues. The chain's CDR3 is CASSLGLAGADTQYF. For the CDR3, the DNA is TGCGCCAGCAGCTTGGGACTAGCGGGGGCAGATACGCAGTATTTT.

This chain joins TRBV6-2 or TRBV6-3 and TRBJ1-5; D not certain. The germline V gene encodes CDR1 MNHEY and CDR2 SVGEGT. There are 15 residues in the CDR3. With 8 bases removed from V and 2 bases from J, the gap between germline ends came to 16 bases. The CDR3 DNA reads TGTGCCAGCCGACCGACTCCGAGGGGCAATCAGCCCCAGCATTTT. It translates to CASRPTPRGNQPQHF.

This clonotype has a handful of counts. V usage is TRBV25-1 and J usage is TRBJ1-5, with D uncertain. This CDR3 is built from 15 residues. Trimming cost V 8 bases and J 0 bases, with 14 bases left between them. CDR1 is MGHDK and CDR2 is SYGVNS in the germline V gene. The CDR3 is CASSNGGVSNQPQHF. For the CDR3, the DNA is TGTGCCAGCTCCAATGGTGGGGTTAGCAATCAGCCCCAGCATTTT.

This clonotype has more than one count but fewer than ten. V usage is TRBV11-2 and J usage is TRBJ2-3; 9 bases agree with TRBD1. Trimming at V came to 2 bases and at J to 2 bases, leaving 8 bases not matched to a gene. The CDR3 runs 17 residues. The V gene's germline CDR1 is SGHAT and CDR2 FQNNGV. For the CDR3, the DNA is TGTGCCAGCAGCTTAAGGTGGGGACAGGGTACCACAGATACGCAGTATTTT. This encodes CASSLRWGQGTTDTQYF.

The genes are TRBV12-3 or TRBV12-4 and TRBJ2-5; TRBD2 aligns across 12 bases. The CDR3 has 14 residues. The V gene end was trimmed by 6 bases and the J gene end by 4 bases; junction bases not matched to a gene: 3. Here the CDR3 reads CASRPTSGRETQYF. The CDR3 bases are TGTGCCAGCAGACCGACTAGCGGGAGAGAGACCCAGTACTTC.

This chain joins TRBV4-2 and TRBJ2-1; D unresolved. Germline V lookup: CDR1 LGHNA, CDR2 YNFKEQ. This CDR3 comprises 13 residues. The V gene lost 0 bases and the J gene lost 9 bases, with 9 bases spanning the gap. The CDR3 sequence: CASSQDGAVEQFF. CDR3 bases: TGTGCCAGCAGCCAAGACGGAGCCGTTGAGCAGTTCTTC.

The chain uses TRBV7-9 and TRBJ2-2; 9 bases agree with TRBD1. CDR1 and CDR2 (germline): SEHNR, FQNEAQ (reference sequence). V lost 2 bases to trimming and J lost 6 bases; unmatched junction nucleotides: 10. The CDR3 sequence is 17 residues long. The CDR3 region is CASSLRDRDLSAGELFF. The CDR3 DNA is TGTGCCAGCAGCTTACGGGACAGGGATTTATCGGCCGGGGAGCTGTTTTTT. Full variable domain (outside the CDR3, taken from reference TRBV7-9 and TRBJ2-2): DTGVSQNPRHKITKRGQNVTFRCDPISEHNRLYWYRQTLGQGPEFLTYFQNEAQLEKSRLLSDRFSAERPKGSFSTLEIQRTEQGDSAMYLCASSLRDRDLSAGELFFGEGSRLTVL.

This clonotype was counted between two and nine times. J is TRBJ1-2 and V is TRBV4-2; D is unresolved. V lost 1 base and J 2 bases, leaving 11 bases between the germline ends. The V gene's germline CDR1 is LGHNA and CDR2 YNFKEQ. The CDR3 contains 15 residues. CDR3 in DNA: TGTGCCAGCAGCCAAGCCGTGGGCCAGAACTATGGCTACACCTTC. Encoded protein: CASSQAVGQNYGYTF.

This clonotype was seen a handful of times. The CDR3 DNA reads TGTGCCAGCAGCTTCAGGGGTAAGGCACCCCTCCACTTT. It encodes CASSFRGKAPLHF. The chain uses TRBV7-2 and TRBJ1-6; TRBD1 might be the D (6 bases). V was pared by 3 bases and J by 11 bases, with 11 bases between. The CDR3 spans 13 residues. CDR1 and CDR2 from the germline V gene are SGHTA and FQGNSA.

CDR3 in amino acids: CASSLGSPGQFF. The CDR3 DNA reads TGTGCCAGCAGCTTAGGTTCCCCGGGACAGTTCTTC. The chain employs TRBV7-9 and TRBJ2-1; D is perhaps TRBD2 (5 bases). The CDR3 totals 12 residues. V was pared by 1 base and J by 13 bases, with 11 bases between. Germline V gives CDR1 SEHNR, CDR2 FQNEAQ (reference sequence).

The rearrangement joins TRBV29-1 to TRBJ2-1, with TRBD2 matching over 15 bases. The CDR3 covers 17 residues. The germline gives CDR1 SQVTM, CDR2 ANQGSEA. The trim removed 1 base at V and 1 base at J, leaving 2 bases unmatched. CDR3 region: CSVEAGLAGGSYNEQFF. CDR3 coding DNA: TGCAGCGTTGAAGCGGGACTAGCGGGGGGTTCCTACAATGAGCAGTTCTTC.

This clonotype was counted many times. The CDR3 DNA sequence: TGTGCCAGTAGTATAGATCGAAGGTGGACTGAAGCTTTCTTT. Translated: CASSIDRRWTEAFF. The rearrangement uses TRBV19 and TRBJ1-1; the D is unclear. The CDR3 length is 14 residues. Trimming left V 0 bases short and J 5 bases short, with 10 bases between. Germline V CDR1 and CDR2: LNHDA, SQIVND (reference sequence).

In its sample, this clonotype was seen a few times. The chain employs TRBV5-1 and TRBJ2-6; D gene uncertain. The CDR3 spans 18 residues. V was shortened by 4 bases and J by 0 bases, with 17 bases between the two germline ends. Germline V gene lookup returns CDR1 SGHRS and CDR2 YFSETQ. CDR3 DNA sequence: TGCGCCAGCAGCGAAACAGCTGCCAGGACCTCTGGGGCCAACGTCCTGACTTTC. Its protein is CASSETAARTSGANVLTF.

This clonotype was counted only a few times. The chain employs TRBV18 and TRBJ1-1; D unresolved. The V end was cut by 3 bases, the J end by 6 bases, with 8 bases between. Germline assignment: CDR1 KGHSH and CDR2 LQKENI. The CDR3 consists of 12 residues. The CDR3 sequence is CASSPLVAEAFF. DNA of the CDR3: TGTGCCAGCTCACCTTTGGTCGCTGAAGCTTTCTTT.

V is TRBV7-6 and J is TRBJ1-6; no clear D gene. Germline V gene sequence: CDR1 SGHVS, CDR2 FNYEAQ. The V end was cut by 3 bases, the J end by 6 bases, with 12 bases between. This CDR3 region has 15 residues. CDR3 nucleotide sequence: TGTGCCAGCAGCTTGACCCACCCCCCTAATTCACCCCTCCACTTT. Translation: CASSLTHPPNSPLHF.

The rearrangement links TRBV9 to TRBJ2-1; no clear D gene. Germline CDR1 reads SGDLS; CDR2 reads YYNGEE. This CDR3 has 12 amino acids. V was shortened by 1 base and J by 8 bases, with 7 bases between the two germline ends. Written as DNA, the CDR3 is TGTGCCAGCAGCGTAACCGAGTATGAGCAGTTCTTC. Encoded protein: CASSVTEYEQFF.